The present T cell receptor beta chain was sequenced within a study of blood T cells in healthy people across ages (dated by TCRdb to the mid-2010s). Regarding the complete study: In model experiments, roughly one uniquely barcoded TCR beta cDNA molecule per two T cells was captured by template switching. The study measured age-related changes in TCR beta repertoire diversity using deep sequencing normalized with unique cDNA molecular identifiers. The donors were divided into four age groups: young (average 16 years), middle-aged (over 35), aged (about 56) and long-lived (roughly 86). For two donors (one aged 18 to 29 and one aged 80 or older), the study analyzed two additional independent replicas of 1 million unique cDNA reads from the same blood draw.

This clonotype was seen only a few times. No cognate antigen has been identified for it. Qualities for individual bases were not recorded, and no much larger clone is one base off. What the authors observed across the whole study: Observed TCR beta diversity correlated strongly with the percentage of naive T cells measured by flow cytometry. Estimates of total diversity based on one million sequenced T cells were regarded as lower bounds and as underestimates. Compared with the aged group, the long-lived group had more naive CD4+ T cells, fewer expanded clones and increased TCR diversity, a pattern suggesting age selection. Bulk unsorted PBMC profiling prevented conclusive comparison of naive and antigen-experienced compartments. Because donor CMV infection status was unknown, age-related changes in expanded clonotypes were potentially confounded. As age increased, observed TCR beta diversity per million T cells dropped in a roughly linear way, and a significant reduction was already evident by age around 41.

Donors were a few dozen systemically healthy Caucasian individuals from Russia aged roughly 6 to 100 years. Each donor gave 9 to 10 milliliters of peripheral blood, collected into EDTA-treated Vacutainer tubes. PBMCs were isolated by Ficoll-Paque density-gradient centrifugation, with at least 7 million obtained per sample. Trizol reagent was used to extract total RNA from PBMCs, with at least 5.5 micrograms per sample. The percentages of naive CD45RAhigh/CD27high T cells were determined by flow cytometry on a PBMC aliquot from every donor. The library was produced with 5' RACE. Sequencing relied on an Illumina HiSeq 2500. The second PCR ran for roughly 6 to 11 cycles and used a J-beta primer mix along with a sample-barcoded 5' primer. A template-switch 5' adaptor carrying 12 random nucleotides introduced a unique molecular identifier onto each TCR beta cDNA molecule. Each sample yielded at least 3 million CDR3-containing paired-end reads. First-strand cDNA synthesis was performed from all RNA using the Mint cDNA synthesis kit, with priming by a TRBC-specific oligonucleotide. After uracil-DNA glycosylase treatment, a first 18-cycle PCR used universal primers M1SS and BC2_uni_R on all cDNA. The original pipeline was this. Each sample was normalized by randomly selecting 1 million high-quality reads, each carrying a distinct molecular identifier. Reads sharing molecular identifiers were discarded rather than binned into consensus sequences. CDR3 identification, clonotype clustering and error correction used MiTCR with a Q25 quality threshold and the strictest error-elimination algorithm. A nonparametric unseen species model with Euler transformation was used to estimate a lower bound on total TCR beta diversity. TCRdb handled the public reads itself, with Q25 trimming in fastp and clone calling in MiXCR, and kept productive beta chains. Identical CDR3 protein sequences are pooled into one entry, listed with their most common genes and DNA. Clone size and V and J calls follow TCRdb, not the original study. This sample comprises 760,000 or so distinct CDR3 sequences, roughly 25% of them detected only once. The ten most abundant clones make up under 9.5% of the sample.

CDR1 and CDR2, per the germline V gene, are MGHRA and YSYEKL. The CDR3 contains 19 residues, cysteine and phenylalanine counted. The entry retains the CDR3 DNA only, 57 bases that are in frame from base 1. The trim is 2 bases for V and 0 bases for J, with a gap of 20 bases between the germline ends. These data were also filed under a second study, of T cells of mothers and their children. The second study also describes: Nine systemically healthy Caucasian individuals served as donors, namely three mothers together with their six children. cDNA synthesis used all of the extracted RNA, with approximately 1.4 ug of RNA in each 15 ul reaction. In the second PCR, the M1S primer added sample barcodes and 2-4 random nucleotides. Over 9.5 million TCR beta CDR3 reads were obtained for each mother, and 2.5 million to 3.5 million reads were obtained for each child. TCR recombination output is similarly shaped by thymic selection in related and unrelated pairs, with a minor effect exerted by inherited differences. Normalized repertoire overlap was always slightly but never significantly higher in related than unrelated mother-child pairs. No persistent microchimeric T cell clones were found, with a detection sensitivity of around 100 clones per million clonotypes. In the study, deep NGS was used to compare the TCR beta repertoires of mothers and children, and features distinguishing related mother-child pairs from unrelated individuals were sought. Mothers averaged approximately 40 +/- 4 years of age and children averaged 11 +/- 4 years. After adapter ligation with NEBNext reagents, the libraries were sequenced on Illumina HiSeq 2000 with 100+100 nt paired-end reads. To prevent cross-contamination, the mother and child libraries were prepared a month apart and were sequenced in separate runs. Each donor had between about 450,000 and 2,100,000 distinct TCR beta clonotypes identified. Naive TCR beta clonotypes were estimated from low-frequency clonotypes matched to each donor's FACS-determined naive share, without sorting.

The receptor was derived from a boy under 18 in good health. Sample: blood. The chain is encoded by TRBV4-1 joined to TRBJ2-4; the D gene is perhaps TRBD2, from 7 matching bases. The DNA is as follows: TGCGCCAGCAGCCAATTAATGAGCGGGACACTGATAGCCAAAAACATTCAGTACTTC. This is translated as CASSQLMSGTLIAKNIQYF.